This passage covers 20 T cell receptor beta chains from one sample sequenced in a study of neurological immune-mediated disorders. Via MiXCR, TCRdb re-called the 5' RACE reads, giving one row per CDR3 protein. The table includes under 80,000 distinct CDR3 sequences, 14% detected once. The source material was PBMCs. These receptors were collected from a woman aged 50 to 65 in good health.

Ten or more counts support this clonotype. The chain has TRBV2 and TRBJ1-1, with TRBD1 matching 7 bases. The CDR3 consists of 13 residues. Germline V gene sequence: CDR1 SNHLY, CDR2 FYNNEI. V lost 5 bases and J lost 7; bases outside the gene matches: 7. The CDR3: CASSRRQGGEAFF. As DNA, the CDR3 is TGTGCCAGCAGTCGCCGACAGGGCGGTGAAGCTTTCTTT.

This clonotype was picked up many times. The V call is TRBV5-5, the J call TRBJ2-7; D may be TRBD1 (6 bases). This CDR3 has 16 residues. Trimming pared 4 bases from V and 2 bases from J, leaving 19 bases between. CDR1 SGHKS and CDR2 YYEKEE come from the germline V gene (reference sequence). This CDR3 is CASSKPPGHLTYEQYF. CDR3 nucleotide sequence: TGTGCCAGCAGCAAGCCCCCGGGACACCTAACCTACGAGCAGTACTTC.

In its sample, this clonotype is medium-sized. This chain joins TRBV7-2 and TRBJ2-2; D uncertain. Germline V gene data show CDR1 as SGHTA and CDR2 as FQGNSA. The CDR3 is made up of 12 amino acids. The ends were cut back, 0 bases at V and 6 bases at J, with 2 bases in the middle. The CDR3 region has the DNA TGTGCCAGCAGCTTAGCCCCCGGGGAGCTGTTTTTT. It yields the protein CASSLAPGELFF.

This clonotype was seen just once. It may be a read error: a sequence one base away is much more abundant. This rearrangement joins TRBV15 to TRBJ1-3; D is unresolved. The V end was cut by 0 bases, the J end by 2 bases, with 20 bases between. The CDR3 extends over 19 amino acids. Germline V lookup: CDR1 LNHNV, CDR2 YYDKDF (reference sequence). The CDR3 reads CATSRDPLEASNAGNTIYF. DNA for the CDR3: TGTGCCACCAGCAGAGATCCCCTAGAGGCGTCGAACGCTGGAAACACCATATATTTT. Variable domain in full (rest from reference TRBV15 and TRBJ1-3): DAMVIQNPRYQVTQFGKPVTLSCSQTLNHNVMYWYQQKSSQAPKLLFHYYDKDFNNEADTPDNFQSRRPNTSFCFLDIRSPGLGDTAMYLCATSRDPLEASNAGNTIYFGEGSWLTVV.

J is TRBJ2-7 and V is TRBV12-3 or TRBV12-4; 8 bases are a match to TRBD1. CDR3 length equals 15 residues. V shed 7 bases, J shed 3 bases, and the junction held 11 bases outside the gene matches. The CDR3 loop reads CASISSGGNGYEQYF. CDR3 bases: TGTGCCAGCATTTCGTCAGGGGGCAATGGCTACGAGCAGTACTTC.

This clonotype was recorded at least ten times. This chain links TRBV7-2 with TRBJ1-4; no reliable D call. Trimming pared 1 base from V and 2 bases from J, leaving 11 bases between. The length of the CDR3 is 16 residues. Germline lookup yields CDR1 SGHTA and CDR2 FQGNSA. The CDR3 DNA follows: TGTGCCAGCAGCTTAGTTGTAAGGACGACTAATGAAAAACTGTTTTTT. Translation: CASSLVVRTTNEKLFF. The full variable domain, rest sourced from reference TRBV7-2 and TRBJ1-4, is GAGVSQSPSNKVTEKGKDVELRCDPISGHTALYWYRQSLGQGLEFLIYFQGNSAPDKSGLPSDRFSAERTGGSVSTLTIQRTQQEDSAVYLCASSLVVRTTNEKLFFGSGTQLSVL.

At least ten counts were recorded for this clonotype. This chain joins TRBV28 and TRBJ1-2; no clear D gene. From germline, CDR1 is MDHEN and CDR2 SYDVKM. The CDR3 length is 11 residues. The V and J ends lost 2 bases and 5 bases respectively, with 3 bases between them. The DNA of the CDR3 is TGTGCCAGCAGTTTACAGTATGGCTACACCTTC. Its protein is CASSLQYGYTF.

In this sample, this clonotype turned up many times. CDR3: CASSSRDRGRNEQFF. In DNA, the CDR3 is TGCGCCAGCAGCTCCCGGGACAGGGGGCGGAATGAGCAGTTCTTC. The genes are TRBV5-1 and TRBJ2-1; 12 bases are a match to TRBD1. The CDR3 length is 15 residues. The ends lost 3 bases at V and 7 bases at J; junction bases unmatched: 5. CDR1 is SGHRS, CDR2 YFSETQ, per germline.

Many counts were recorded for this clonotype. The DNA of the CDR3 is TGCAGCGGAGGGACCGGGACTAGCTCGGGGGAGACCCAGTACTTC. It codes for CSGGTGTSSGETQYF. The chain couples TRBV29-1 to TRBJ2-5, with TRBD2 matching over 9 bases. Germline trimming cut 7 bases from V and 5 bases from J; bases unmatched to any gene: 14. This CDR3 is 15 amino acids long. Per germline, CDR1 SQVTM and CDR2 ANQGSEA.

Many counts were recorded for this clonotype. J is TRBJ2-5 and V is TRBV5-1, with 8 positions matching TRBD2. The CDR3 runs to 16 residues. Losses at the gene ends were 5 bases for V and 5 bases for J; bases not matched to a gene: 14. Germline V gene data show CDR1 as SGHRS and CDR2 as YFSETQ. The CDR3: CASSGSGGQLGETQYF. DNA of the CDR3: TGCGCCAGCAGTGGAAGCGGGGGCCAATTGGGTGAGACCCAGTACTTC.

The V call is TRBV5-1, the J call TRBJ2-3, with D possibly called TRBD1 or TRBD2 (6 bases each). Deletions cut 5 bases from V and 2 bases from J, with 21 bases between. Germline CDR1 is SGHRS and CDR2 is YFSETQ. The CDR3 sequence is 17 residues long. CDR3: CASRFQSGGGNTDTQYF. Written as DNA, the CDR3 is TGCGCCAGCAGGTTCCAGTCCGGAGGGGGAAACACAGATACGCAGTATTTT.

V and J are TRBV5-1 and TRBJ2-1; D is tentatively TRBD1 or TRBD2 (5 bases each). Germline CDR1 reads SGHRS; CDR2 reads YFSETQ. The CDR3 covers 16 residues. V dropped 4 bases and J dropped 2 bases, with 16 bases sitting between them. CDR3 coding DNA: TGCGCCAGCAGCGCAGGGACGGGTGGACCCTACAATGAGCAGTTCTTC. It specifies CASSAGTGGPYNEQFF. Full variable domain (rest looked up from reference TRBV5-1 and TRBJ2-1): KAGVTQTPRYLIKTRGQQVTLSCSPISGHRSVSWYQQTPGQGLQFLFEYFSETQRNKGNFPGRFSGRQFSNSRSEMNVSTLELGDSALYLCASSAGTGGPYNEQFFGPGTRLTVL.

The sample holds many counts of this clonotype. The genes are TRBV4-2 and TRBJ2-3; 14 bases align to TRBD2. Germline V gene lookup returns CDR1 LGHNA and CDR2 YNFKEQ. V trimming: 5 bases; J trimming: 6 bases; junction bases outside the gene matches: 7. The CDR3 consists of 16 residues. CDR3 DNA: TGTGCCAGCAGCAAGGGACTAGCGGGAGCCGCGGATACGCAGTATTTT. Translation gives CASSKGLAGAADTQYF.

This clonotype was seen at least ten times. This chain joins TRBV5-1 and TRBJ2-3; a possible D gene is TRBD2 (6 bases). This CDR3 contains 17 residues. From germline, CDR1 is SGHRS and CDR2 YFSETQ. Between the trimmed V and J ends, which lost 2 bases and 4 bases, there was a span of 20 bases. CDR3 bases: TGCGCCAGCAGCTTTGCCCTCCTGGGGGGTTCGTCAGATACGCAGTATTTT. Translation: CASSFALLGGSSDTQYF.

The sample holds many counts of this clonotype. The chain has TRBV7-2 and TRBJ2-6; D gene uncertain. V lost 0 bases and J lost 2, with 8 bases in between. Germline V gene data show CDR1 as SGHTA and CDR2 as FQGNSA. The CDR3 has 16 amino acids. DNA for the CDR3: TGTGCCAGCAGCTTAGCGCGGCTCCCTGGGGCCAACGTCCTGACTTTC. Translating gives CASSLARLPGANVLTF.

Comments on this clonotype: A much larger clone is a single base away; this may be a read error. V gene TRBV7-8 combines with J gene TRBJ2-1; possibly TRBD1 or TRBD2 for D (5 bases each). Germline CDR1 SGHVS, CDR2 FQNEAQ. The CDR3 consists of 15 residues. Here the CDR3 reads CASSLDQGAYYEQFF. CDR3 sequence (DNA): TGTGCCAGCAGCTTAGACCAGGGAGCCTACTATGAGCAGTTCTTC.

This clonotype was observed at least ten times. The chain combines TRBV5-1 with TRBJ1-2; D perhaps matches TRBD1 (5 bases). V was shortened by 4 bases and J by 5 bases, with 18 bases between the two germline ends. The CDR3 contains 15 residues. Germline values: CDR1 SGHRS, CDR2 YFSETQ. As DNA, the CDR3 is TGCGCCAGCAGCCGACTAGTGGGGGATAGATATGGCTACACCTTC. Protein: CASSRLVGDRYGYTF. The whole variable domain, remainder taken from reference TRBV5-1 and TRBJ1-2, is KAGVTQTPRYLIKTRGQQVTLSCSPISGHRSVSWYQQTPGQGLQFLFEYFSETQRNKGNFPGRFSGRQFSNSRSEMNVSTLELGDSALYLCASSRLVGDRYGYTFGSGTRLTVV.

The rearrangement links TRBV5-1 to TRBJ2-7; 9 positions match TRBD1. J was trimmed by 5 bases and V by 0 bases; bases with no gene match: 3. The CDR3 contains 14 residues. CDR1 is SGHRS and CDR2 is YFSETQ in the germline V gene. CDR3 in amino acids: CASSLGTGADEQYF. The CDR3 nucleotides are TGCGCCAGCAGCTTGGGGACAGGGGCCGACGAGCAGTACTTC.

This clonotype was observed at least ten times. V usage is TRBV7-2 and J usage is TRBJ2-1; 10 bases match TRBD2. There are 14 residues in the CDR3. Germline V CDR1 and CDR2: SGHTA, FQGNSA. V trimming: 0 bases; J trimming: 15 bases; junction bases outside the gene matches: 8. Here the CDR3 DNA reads TGTGCCAGCAGCTTAGCGCGGTCTAGCGGGGGACCGTTCTTC. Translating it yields CASSLARSSGGPFF.

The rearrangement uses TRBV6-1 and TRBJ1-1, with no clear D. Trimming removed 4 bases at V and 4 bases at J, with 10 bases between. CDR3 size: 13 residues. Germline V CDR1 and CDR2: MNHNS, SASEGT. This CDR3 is CASSVILSTEAFF. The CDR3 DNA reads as TGTGCCAGCAGTGTTATCCTGAGCACTGAAGCTTTCTTT.